This T cell receptor beta chain was sequenced for a study of EBV T-cell therapy then PD-1 blockade in nasopharyngeal carcinoma. The assay was immunoSEQ multiplex PCR, and TCRdb's table has in-frame clones only and misses some. In the table there are some 15,000 clones, approximately 81% of which are singletons. Germline V gives CDR1 SEHNR, CDR2 FQNEAQ (reference sequence). CDR3 length: 14 amino acids. J lost 3 bases, V lost 6 bases, and 5 bases had no gene match. Sample treatment: AdE1-LMPpoly-expanded autologous EBV-specific T-cell therapy followed by anti-PD-1 nivolumab. Comments on this clone: Antigen: not known.

The genes are TRBV7-9 and TRBJ2-1; 7 nucleotides match TRBD1. This TCR came from a man aged 35-49 years with nasopharyngeal carcinoma. This specimen was CD8+ T cells from blood, taken around day 100 from a patient whose treatment included autologous EBV-specific T cells and nivolumab. This CDR3 reads CASRQGQIYNEQFF. CDR3 sequence (DNA): TGTGCCAGCAGGCAGGGACAGATCTACAATGAGCAGTTCTTC.